This TCR beta chain was found in a study of blood T cell repertoires in COVID-19. Across the study: Specimens from acute and convalescent COVID-19 originated in the United States, Italy and Spain.

In the authors' workflow: Reference gene primer amplification gave nucleated cell count estimates. Sequenced by immunoSEQ multiplex PCR; TCRdb stores in-frame clones only, minus some. V, J and clone size are those of that table, while D and trimming were read from the DNA. The data hold 200,000 to 250,000 clones, with about 88% observed a single time. Germline V gives CDR1 SGHAT, CDR2 FQNNGV. The CDR3 totals 14 residues. The ends were cut back, 5 bases at V and 1 base at J, with 11 bases in the middle. Enrolment of Seattle patients took place during active infection, and they were followed longitudinally.

This TCR came from a woman aged 45-60 years with COVID-19, enrolled during active disease. The chain combines TRBV11-2 with TRBJ1-1; maybe TRBD1 (6 bases). Sequencing was performed on peripheral blood. The chain's CDR3 is CASSPGGTNTEAFF. DNA for the CDR3: TGTGCCAGCAGCCCGGGGGGCACGAACACTGAAGCTTTCTTT.